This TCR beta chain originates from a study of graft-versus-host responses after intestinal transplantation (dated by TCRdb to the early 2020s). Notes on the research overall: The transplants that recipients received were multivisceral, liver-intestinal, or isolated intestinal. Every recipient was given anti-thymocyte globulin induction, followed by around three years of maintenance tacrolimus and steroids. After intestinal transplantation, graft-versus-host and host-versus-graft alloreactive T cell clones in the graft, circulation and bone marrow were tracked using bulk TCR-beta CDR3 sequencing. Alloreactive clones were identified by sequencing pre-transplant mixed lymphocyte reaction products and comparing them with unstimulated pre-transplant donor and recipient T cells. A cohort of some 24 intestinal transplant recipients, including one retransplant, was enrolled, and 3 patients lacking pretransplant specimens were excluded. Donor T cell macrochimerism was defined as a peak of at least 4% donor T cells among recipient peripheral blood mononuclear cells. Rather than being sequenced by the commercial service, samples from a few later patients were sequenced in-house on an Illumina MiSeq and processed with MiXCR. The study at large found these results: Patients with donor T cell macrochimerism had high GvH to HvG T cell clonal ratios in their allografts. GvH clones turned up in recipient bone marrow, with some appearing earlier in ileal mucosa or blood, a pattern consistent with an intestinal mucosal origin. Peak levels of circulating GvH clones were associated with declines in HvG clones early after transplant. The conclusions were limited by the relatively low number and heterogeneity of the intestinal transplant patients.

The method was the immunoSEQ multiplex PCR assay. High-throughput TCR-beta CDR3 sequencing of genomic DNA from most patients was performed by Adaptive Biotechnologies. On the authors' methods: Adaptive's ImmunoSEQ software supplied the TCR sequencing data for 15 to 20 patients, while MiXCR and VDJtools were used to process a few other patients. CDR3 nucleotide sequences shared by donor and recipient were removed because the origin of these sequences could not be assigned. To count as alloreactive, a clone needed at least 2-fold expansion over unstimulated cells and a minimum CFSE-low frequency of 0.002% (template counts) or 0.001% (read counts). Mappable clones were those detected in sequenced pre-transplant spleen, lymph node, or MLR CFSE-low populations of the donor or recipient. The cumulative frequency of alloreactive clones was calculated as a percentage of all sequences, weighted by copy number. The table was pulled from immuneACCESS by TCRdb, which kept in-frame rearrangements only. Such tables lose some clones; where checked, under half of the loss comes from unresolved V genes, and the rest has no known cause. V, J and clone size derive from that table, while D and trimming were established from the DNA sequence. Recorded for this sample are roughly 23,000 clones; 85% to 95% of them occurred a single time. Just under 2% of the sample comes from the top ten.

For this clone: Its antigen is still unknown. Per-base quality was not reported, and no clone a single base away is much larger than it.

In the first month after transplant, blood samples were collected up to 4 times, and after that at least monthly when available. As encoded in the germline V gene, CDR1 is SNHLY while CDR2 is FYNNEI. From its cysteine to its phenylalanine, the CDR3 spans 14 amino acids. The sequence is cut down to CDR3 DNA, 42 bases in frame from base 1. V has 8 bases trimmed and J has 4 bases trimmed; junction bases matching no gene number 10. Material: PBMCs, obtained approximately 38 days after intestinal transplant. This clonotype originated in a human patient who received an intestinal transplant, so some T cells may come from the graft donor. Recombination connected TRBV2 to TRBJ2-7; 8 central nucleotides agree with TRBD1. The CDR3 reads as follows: CASWIRTGQYEQYF. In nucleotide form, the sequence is TGTGCCAGCTGGATCCGGACAGGGCAATACGAGCAGTACTTC.